The clone carrying this T cell receptor (beta chain) was seen a few times. The antigen remains undetermined. These data belong to a study of T cells in localized non-small cell lung cancer. Study results and caveats: The appearance of a median roughly 58 of the top 100 tumor clones was seen in adjacent lung. There was an association of higher blood T cell density with longer overall survival.

Clones were sequenced by immunoSEQ multiplex PCR, and TCRdb holds only the in-frame ones, with some missing. The sample includes about 910 clones, around 23% of them seen just once. With V trimmed by 8 bases and J by 3 bases, 20 bases remained unmatched. From germline, CDR1 is SGHNT and CDR2 YENEEA. The CDR3 consists of 19 residues. Lung adjacent to the tumor, free of atypia, was sampled at least 2 cm from its margin. The starting material was normal lung tissue next to the tumor, obtained before any cancer treatment. This receptor was taken from a woman aged 35-70 years with stage III lung adenocarcinoma. The V and J genes are TRBV11-3 and TRBJ2-5, with 11 bases matching TRBD2. CDR3 amino acids: CASSPGTSGGVMSEETQYF. The CDR3 DNA follows: TGTGCCAGCTCACCTGGTACTAGCGGGGGAGTGATGAGTGAAGAGACCCAGTACTTC.